This is a list of T cell receptor beta chains from one sample in a study of blood T cell repertoires in COVID-19. Sequencing was performed with immunoSEQ multiplex PCR; in TCRdb, only in-frame clones are kept and a portion is missing. The sample lists about 430,000 clones, 70% to 90% occurring once. Sequenced sample: PBMCs or T cells enriched from blood (not recorded which). These receptors were collected from a woman in her late teens or twenties who had been exposed to COVID-19. Both conserved end residues are part of each CDR3. The D gene is left open where the match is weak. Expanded clones get a size class; other rows say once, few or many, or leave the size out.

>.|TRBJ2-1|TRBD2|TRBV4-1
CASSQGLAGFYNEQFF
TGCGCCAGCAGCCAAGGTCTAGCGGGATTCTACAATGAGCAGTTCTTC
>.|TRBJ1-1|.|TRBV3-1/TRBV3-2
CASSQFGENTEAFF
TGTGCCAGCAGCCAATTTGGAGAGAACACTGAAGCTTTCTTT
>.|TRBJ2-7|.|TRBV28
CASSLWMEVEQYF
TGTGCCAGCAGTTTATGGATGGAGGTGGAGCAGTACTTC
>.|TRBJ1-1|.|TRBV3-1/TRBV3-2
CASSSPNGAFF
TGTGCCAGCAGCTCCCCTAACGGAGCTTTCTTT
>.|TRBJ1-2|TRBD1|TRBV7-8
CASSFQGGYGYTF
TGTGCCAGCAGCTTTCAGGGGGGCTATGGCTACACCTTC
>.|TRBJ2-5|.|TRBV9
CASSGRGPQETQYF
TGTGCCAGCAGCGGGCGGGGGCCTCAAGAGACCCAGTACTTC
>.|TRBJ2-3|TRBD2|TRBV7-6
CASSLPGTSGRSSTDTQYF
TGTGCCAGCAGCCTCCCCGGGACTAGCGGGAGGTCTAGCACAGATACGCAGTATTTT
>.|TRBJ1-4|.|TRBV4-3
CASRGYLREKLFF
TGCGCCAGCCGAGGCTATTTACGGGAAAAACTGTTTTTT
>.|TRBJ1-4|.|TRBV7-6
CASSPEGGAREKLFF
TGTGCCAGCAGCCCAGAGGGGGGGGCGCGGGAAAAACTGTTTTTT
>many|TRBJ1-5|.|TRBV2
CASSDRLSNQPQHF
TGTGCCAGCAGTGACAGGCTTAGCAATCAGCCCCAGCATTTT
>.|TRBJ2-1|TRBD1|TRBV7-9
CASNVQGVPDEQFF
TGTGCCAGCAATGTCCAGGGGGTACCGGATGAGCAGTTCTTC
>.|TRBJ2-5|TRBD2|TRBV10-2
CASTLAGGQETQYF
TGCGCCAGCACACTAGCGGGGGGCCAAGAGACCCAGTACTTC
>.|TRBJ1-5|TRBD1|TRBV15
CATSRGRTGGRQPQHF
TGTGCCACCAGCAGAGGTCGGACAGGGGGCCGGCAGCCCCAGCATTTT
>.|TRBJ2-1|.|TRBV25-1
CASSADWSEQFF
TGTGCCAGCAGTGCAGACTGGTCTGAGCAGTTCTTC
>.|TRBJ2-2|.|TRBV19
CASSNREVDTGELFF
TGTGCCAGTAGTAACAGGGAAGTGGACACCGGGGAGCTGTTTTTT
>.|TRBJ2-3|TRBD2|TRBV9
CASNPGTTTDTQYF
TGTGCCAGCAATCCCGGGACTACCACAGATACGCAGTATTTT
>.|TRBJ1-5|.|TRBV13
CASSLGRGNQPQHF
TGTGCCAGCAGCTTAGGCAGGGGTAATCAGCCCCAGCATTTT
>.|TRBJ2-1|TRBD2|TRBV7-2
CASSPSQGLAGVHEQFF
TGTGCCAGCAGCCCGAGCCAGGGACTAGCGGGAGTCCATGAGCAGTTCTTC
>.|TRBJ1-4|.|TRBV28
CASSFLQGYQEKLFF
TGTGCCAGCAGTTTCCTACAGGGTTATCAGGAAAAACTGTTTTTT
>once|TRBJ2-7|TRBD2|TRBV7-2
CASSFTAGGSYEQYF
TGTGCCAGCAGCTTTACAGCGGGAGGTTCCTACGAGCAGTACTTC
>.|TRBJ1-6|TRBD1|TRBV10-1
CASRQGKPLHF
TGCGCCAGCAGACAGGGGAAACCCCTCCACTTT
>.|TRBJ2-5|TRBD1|TRBV4-2
CASSQSTGGGETQYF
TGTGCCAGCAGCCAGTCGACAGGGGGCGGAGAGACCCAGTACTTC
>.|TRBJ2-2|TRBD1|TRBV29-1
CSVRDSGGELFF
TGCAGCGTCAGGGACAGCGGTGGGGAGCTGTTTTTT
>.|TRBJ2-3|TRBD2|TRBV7-2
CASSLTSGDTDTQYF
TGTGCCAGCAGCTTGACTAGCGGGGACACAGATACGCAGTATTTT
>once|TRBJ2-7|TRBD1|TRBV10-3
CAISGQGAYEQYF
TGTGCCATATCGGGACAGGGTGCCTACGAGCAGTACTTC
>.|TRBJ1-2|TRBD1|TRBV5-6
CASSLGRSGTGHYGYTF
TGTGCCAGCAGCTTGGGTAGGTCGGGGACAGGACACTATGGCTACACCTTC
>.|TRBJ2-7|.|TRBV28
CASIDTHYEQYF
TGTGCCAGCATTGACACCCACTACGAGCAGTACTTC
>.|TRBJ1-5|.|TRBV28
CASTPPQGSNQPQHF
TGTGCCAGCACCCCTCCCCAGGGTAGCAATCAGCCCCAGCATTTT
>.|TRBJ1-6|.|TRBV7-9
CASSPDRLAPLHF
TGTGCCAGCAGCCCAGACAGGCTAGCCCCCCTCCACTTT
>.|TRBJ2-1|TRBD2|TRBV13
CASSGRELRNNEQFF
TGTGCCAGCAGCGGGCGGGAGCTTCGGAACAATGAGCAGTTCTTC
>.|TRBJ1-2|TRBD1|TRBV14
CASSPFTGGANYGYTF
TGTGCCAGCAGCCCCTTTACAGGGGGCGCCAACTATGGCTACACCTTC
>few|TRBJ2-1|TRBD2|TRBV2
CASTLANNEQFF
TGTGCCAGCACACTAGCGAACAATGAGCAGTTCTTC
>.|TRBJ1-2|.|TRBV3-1/TRBV3-2
CASSLGQTPGTGGYTF
TGTGCCAGCAGCCTAGGACAGACCCCGGGGACCGGTGGCTACACCTTC
>once|TRBJ1-5|.|TRBV28
CASSLSQYNQPQHF
TGTGCCAGCAGTTTATCCCAGTACAATCAGCCCCAGCATTTT
>few|TRBJ1-2|.|TRBV7-2
CASSLDGGGYGYTF
TGTGCCAGCAGCTTAGATGGCGGGGGCTATGGCTACACCTTC
>.|TRBJ1-1|.|TRBV2
CASSEGGENTEAFF
TGTGCCAGCAGTGAGGGGGGGGAGAACACTGAAGCTTTCTTT
>.|TRBJ2-7|.|TRBV15
CATSTHRESYEQYF
TGTGCCACCAGCACCCACAGGGAATCCTACGAGCAGTACTTC
>few|TRBJ1-2|TRBD1|TRBV7-8
CASSFPGTGGWGYTF
TGTGCCAGCAGCTTCCCGGGGACAGGGGGTTGGGGCTACACCTTC
>.|TRBJ1-6|.|TRBV19
CASSRGVFNSPLHF
TGTGCCAGTAGTAGGGGGGTTTTCAATTCACCCCTCCACTTT
>.|TRBJ2-1|TRBD2|TRBV5-4
CASSLSSGRDNEQFF
TGTGCCAGCAGCTTGTCTAGCGGGAGGGACAATGAGCAGTTCTTC
>few|TRBJ1-6|TRBD1|TRBV27
CASSGQGSPLHF
TGTGCCAGCAGTGGACAGGGCTCACCCCTCCACTTT
>.|TRBJ2-1|TRBD2|TRBV5-5
CASSLGVGTRYQSSYNEQFF
TGTGCCAGCAGCTTGGGGGTTGGGACTAGATACCAAAGCTCCTACAATGAGCAGTTCTTC
>once|TRBJ1-4|.|TRBV7-8
CASKLNQNRVNEKLFF
TGTGCCAGCAAGCTTAATCAGAACAGGGTTAATGAAAAACTGTTTTTT
>.|TRBJ1-2|TRBD1|TRBV24-1
CATSDPGTGDDYGYTF
TGTGCCACCAGTGACCCCGGGACAGGGGACGACTATGGCTACACCTTC
>.|TRBJ1-6|.|TRBV14
CASSQERSGRFSPLHF
TGTGCCAGCAGCCAAGAACGATCCGGGAGGTTTTCACCCCTCCACTTT
>.|TRBJ2-1|TRBD1|TRBV19
CATTTGNDNEQFF
TGTGCCACCACGACAGGGAACGACAATGAGCAGTTCTTC
>.|TRBJ2-1|.|TRBV21-1
CASSGHRGTGDQYEQFF
TGTGCCAGCAGCGGCCACAGGGGGACCGGAGACCAATATGAGCAGTTCTTC
>.|TRBJ1-2|TRBD1|TRBV3-1/TRBV3-2
CASSQSRQGGNYGYTF
TGTGCCAGCAGCCAATCCCGACAGGGCGGTAACTATGGCTACACCTTC
>.|TRBJ2-3|.|TRBV28
CASSQSRLGAGTDTQYF
TGTGCCAGCAGTCAGTCCCGTCTAGGCGCGGGCACAGATACGCAGTATTTT
>.|TRBJ2-1|TRBD2|TRBV9
CASSNPSGGNEQFF
TGTGCCAGCAGCAACCCCAGCGGGGGGAATGAGCAGTTCTTC
>.|TRBJ2-5|.|TRBV27
CASSTGDPLPVTQYF
TGTGCCAGCTCCACGGGGGACCCTCTTCCAGTGACCCAGTACTTC
>.|TRBJ2-5|TRBD1|TRBV28
CASTGTGGETQYF
TGTGCCAGCACAGGGACAGGGGGAGAGACCCAGTACTTC
>.|TRBJ1-3|.|TRBV3-1/TRBV3-2
CASSQGRAGNTIYF
TGTGCCAGCAGCCAAGGCAGGGCTGGAAACACCATATATTTT
>.|TRBJ2-5|TRBD2|TRBV7-6
CASSLSHGLVQETQYF
TGTGCCAGCAGCTTATCCCACGGACTAGTCCAAGAGACCCAGTACTTC
>.|TRBJ2-1|.|TRBV2
CASSDRGRSKSSYNEQFF
TGTGCCAGCAGTGATAGAGGTCGCTCTAAAAGCTCCTACAATGAGCAGTTCTTC